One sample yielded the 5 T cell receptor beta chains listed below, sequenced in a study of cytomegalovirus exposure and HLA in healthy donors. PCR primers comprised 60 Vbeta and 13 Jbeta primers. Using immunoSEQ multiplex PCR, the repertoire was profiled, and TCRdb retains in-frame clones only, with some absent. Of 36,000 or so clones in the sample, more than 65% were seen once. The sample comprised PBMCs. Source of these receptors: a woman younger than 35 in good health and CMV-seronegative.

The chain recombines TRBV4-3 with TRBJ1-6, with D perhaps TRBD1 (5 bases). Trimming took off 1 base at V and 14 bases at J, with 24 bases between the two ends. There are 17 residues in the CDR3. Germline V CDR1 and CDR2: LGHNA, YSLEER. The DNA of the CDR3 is TGCGCCAGCAGCCAAGCAGGAAGGGATTGGACAAGAACGGCCCTCCACTTT. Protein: CASSQAGRDWTRTALHF.

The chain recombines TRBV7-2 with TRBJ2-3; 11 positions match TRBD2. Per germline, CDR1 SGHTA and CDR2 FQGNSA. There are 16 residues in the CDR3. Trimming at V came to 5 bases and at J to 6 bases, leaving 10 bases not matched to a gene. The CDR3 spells CASSRDLSGGVDTQYF. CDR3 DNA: TGTGCCAGCAGCCGCGACCTTAGCGGGGGGGTGGATACGCAGTATTTT.

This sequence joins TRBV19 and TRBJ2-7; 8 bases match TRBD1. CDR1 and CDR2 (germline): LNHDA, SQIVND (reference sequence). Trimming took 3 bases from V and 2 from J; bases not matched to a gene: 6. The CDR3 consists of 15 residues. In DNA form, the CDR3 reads TGTGCCAGTAGTATTGCGGGACAGGCAACCTACGAGCAGTACTTC. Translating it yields CASSIAGQATYEQYF.

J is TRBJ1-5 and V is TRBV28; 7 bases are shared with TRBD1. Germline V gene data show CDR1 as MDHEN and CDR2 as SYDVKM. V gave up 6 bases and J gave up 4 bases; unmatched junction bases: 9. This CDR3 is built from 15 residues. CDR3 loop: CASSRIAGGNQPQHF. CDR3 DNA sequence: TGTGCCAGCAGCCGGATAGCAGGGGGAAATCAGCCCCAGCATTTT. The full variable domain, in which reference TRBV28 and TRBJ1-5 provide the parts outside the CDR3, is DVKVTQSSRYLVKRTGEKVFLECVQDMDHENMFWYRQDPGLGLRLIYFSYDVKMKEKGDIPEGYSVSREKKERFSLILESASTNQTSMYLCASSRIAGGNQPQHFGDGTRLSIL.

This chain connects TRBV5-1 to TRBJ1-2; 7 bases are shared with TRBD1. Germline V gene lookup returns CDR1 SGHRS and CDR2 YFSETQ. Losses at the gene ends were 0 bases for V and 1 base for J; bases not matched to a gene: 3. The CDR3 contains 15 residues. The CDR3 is CASSLGDRDNYGYTF. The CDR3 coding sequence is TGCGCCAGCAGCTTGGGAGACAGGGATAACTATGGCTACACCTTC.